This T cell receptor (beta chain) was recovered during a study of PD-1 blockade in classical Hodgkin lymphoma. The study, taken as a whole, reports: Relative to healthy donors, newly diagnosed patients reportedly had lower baseline TCR diversity, which was reported as lower still in relapsed/refractory patients. Causes of the repertoire differences remain undefined, possibly disease activity or prior therapy.

Time point defined: newly diagnosed, previously untreated cHL patient sample. Comparison came from newly diagnosed, untreated classical Hodgkin lymphoma PBMCs. As regards this clone: The antigen is not known.

Produced via immunoSEQ multiplex PCR; TCRdb's table is partial and in-frame only. The data hold roughly 70,000 clones, with 85% to 95% observed a single time. The sequencing sample was made of peripheral blood mononuclear cells (PBMCs). The receptor was derived from a human donor with classical Hodgkin lymphoma.

CDR3 bases: TGTGCCATCAGTGACCTAGACAGGGCACAAGAGACCCAGTACTTC. Its protein is CAISDLDRAQETQYF. The chain recombines TRBV10-3 with TRBJ2-5; 7 bases fit TRBD1. Looked up from germline, CDR1 is ENHRY and CDR2 is SYGVKD. The CDR3 runs 15 residues. Unmatched junction bases numbered 6, after V lost 3 bases and J lost 2 bases.